Below, 4 T cell receptor beta chains from the same sample are listed, as sequenced in a study of cytomegalovirus exposure and HLA in healthy donors. 13 Jbeta primers and 60 Vbeta primers were used for the PCR. This table comes from immunoSEQ multiplex PCR, and its TCRdb copy is limited to in-frame clones, with some not included. The sample gives roughly 110,000 clones, around 77% of which show up once; 3.5% to 5% is in the top ten. The sample taken for sequencing was PBMCs. These receptors came from a male donor in good health and CMV-seronegative.

J is TRBJ1-2 and V is TRBV30, with 7 bases matching TRBD1. CDR3 length: 15 residues. The V gene's germline CDR1 is GTSNPN and CDR2 SVGIG (reference sequence). Trimming at V came to 2 bases and at J to 6 bases, leaving 12 bases not matched to a gene. CDR3 in amino acids: CAWSHNRGFGDGYTF. Here the CDR3 DNA reads TGTGCCTGGAGTCATAACAGGGGATTCGGGGATGGCTACACCTTC. Supplemented by reference TRBV30 and TRBJ1-2, the full variable domain reads SQTIHQWPATLVQPVGSPLSLECTVEGTSNPNLYWYRQAAGRGLQLLFYSVGIGQISSEVPQNLSASRPQDRQFILSSKKLLLSDSGFYLCAWSHNRGFGDGYTFGSGTRLTVV.

The rearrangement links TRBV27 to TRBJ2-1; 9 nucleotides agree with TRBD2. Germline V gene sequence: CDR1 MNHEY, CDR2 SMNVEV (reference sequence). This CDR3 has 14 amino acids. Trimming cost V 3 bases and J 7 bases; bases outside gene matches: 4. CDR3 sequence reads: CASSFGSGSNEQFF. The CDR3 DNA is TGTGCCAGCAGTTTTGGTAGCGGGAGTAATGAGCAGTTCTTC.

The CDR3 here is CAISEAGTGDTYEQYF. As DNA, the CDR3 is TGTGCCATCAGTGAGGCCGGGACAGGAGACACCTACGAGCAGTACTTC. The V and J genes are TRBV10-3 and TRBJ2-7; 8 bases match TRBD1. The V segment lost 2 bases and the J segment 2 bases; nucleotides outside the gene matches: 8. Per the germline V gene, CDR1 is ENHRY and CDR2 is SYGVKD. The CDR3 is 16 residues long.

The chain employs TRBV7-8 and TRBJ2-1, with TRBD2 matching over 9 bases. The germline CDR1 and CDR2 sequences are SGHVS and FQNEAQ. V shed 4 bases and J 7 bases; nucleotides not matched to a gene: 11. There are 16 residues in the CDR3. The CDR3 DNA sequence: TGTGCCAGCAGCTCCGCTAGCGGGGTTTTAAAAAATGAGCAGTTCTTC. Translated: CASSSASGVLKNEQFF.